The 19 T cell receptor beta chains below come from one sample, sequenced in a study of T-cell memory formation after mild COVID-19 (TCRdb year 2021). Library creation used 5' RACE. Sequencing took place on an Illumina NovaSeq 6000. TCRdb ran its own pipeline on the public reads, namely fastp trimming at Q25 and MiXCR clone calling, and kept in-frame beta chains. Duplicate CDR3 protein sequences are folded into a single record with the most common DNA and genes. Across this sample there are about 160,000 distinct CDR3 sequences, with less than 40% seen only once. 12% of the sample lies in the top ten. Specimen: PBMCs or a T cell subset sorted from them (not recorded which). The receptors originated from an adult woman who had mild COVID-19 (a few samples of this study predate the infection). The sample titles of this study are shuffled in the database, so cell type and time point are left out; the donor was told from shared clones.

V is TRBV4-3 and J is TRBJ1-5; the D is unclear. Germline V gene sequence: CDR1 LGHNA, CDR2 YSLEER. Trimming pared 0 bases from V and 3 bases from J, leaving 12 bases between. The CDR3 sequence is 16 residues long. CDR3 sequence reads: CASSQDKGFINQPQHF. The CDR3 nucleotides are TGCGCCAGCAGCCAAGATAAAGGGTTCATCAATCAGCCCCAGCATTTT.

CDR3 nucleotides: TGTGCCAGCGGGGACATAGCCAAAAACATTCAGTACTTC. Amino acid sequence: CASGDIAKNIQYF. The gene calls are TRBV6-5 and TRBJ2-4; possible D gene TRBD1, 6 bases. The CDR3 contains 13 residues. V gave up 8 bases and J gave up 0 bases, with 8 bases separating them. CDR1 is MNHEY, CDR2 SVGAGI, per germline.

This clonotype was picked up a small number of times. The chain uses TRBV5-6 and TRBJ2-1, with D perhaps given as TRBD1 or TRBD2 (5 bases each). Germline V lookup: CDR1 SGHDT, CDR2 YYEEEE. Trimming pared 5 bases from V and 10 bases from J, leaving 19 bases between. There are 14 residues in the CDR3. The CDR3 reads CASRDGTAPREQFF. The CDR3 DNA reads TGTGCCAGCAGGGACGGGACCGCACCCAGGGAGCAGTTCTTC. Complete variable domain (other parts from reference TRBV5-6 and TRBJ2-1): DAGVTQSPTHLIKTRGQQVTLRCSPKSGHDTVSWYQQALGQGPQFIFQYYEEEERQRGNFPDRFSGHQFPNYSSELNVNALLLGDSALYLCASRDGTAPREQFFGPGTRLTVL.

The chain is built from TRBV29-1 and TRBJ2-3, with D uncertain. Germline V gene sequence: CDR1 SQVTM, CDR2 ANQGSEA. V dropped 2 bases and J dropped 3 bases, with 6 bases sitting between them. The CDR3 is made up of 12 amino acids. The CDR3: CSVETFTDTQYF. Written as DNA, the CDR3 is TGCAGCGTTGAAACGTTTACAGATACGCAGTATTTT.

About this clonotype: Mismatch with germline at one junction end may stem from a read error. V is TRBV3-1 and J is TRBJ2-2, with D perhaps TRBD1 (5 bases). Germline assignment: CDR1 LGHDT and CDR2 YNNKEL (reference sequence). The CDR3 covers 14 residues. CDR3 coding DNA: TGTGCCAGCCGCCAGGGCGCGAACACCGGGGAGCTGTTTTTT. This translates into CASRQGANTGELFF.

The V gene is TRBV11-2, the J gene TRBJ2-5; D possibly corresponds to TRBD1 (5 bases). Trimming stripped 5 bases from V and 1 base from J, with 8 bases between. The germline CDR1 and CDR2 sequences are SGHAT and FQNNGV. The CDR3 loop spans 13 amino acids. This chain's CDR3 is CASSDSPQETQYF. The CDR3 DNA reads TGTGCCAGCAGCGACAGTCCCCAAGAGACCCAGTACTTC.

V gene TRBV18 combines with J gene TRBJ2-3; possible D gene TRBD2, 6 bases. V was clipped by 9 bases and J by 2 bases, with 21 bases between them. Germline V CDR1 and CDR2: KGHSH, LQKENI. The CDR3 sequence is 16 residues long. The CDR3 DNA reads TGTGCCAGTTCAAATCTGGACTCGGACTACACAGATACGCAGTATTTT. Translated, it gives CASSNLDSDYTDTQYF.

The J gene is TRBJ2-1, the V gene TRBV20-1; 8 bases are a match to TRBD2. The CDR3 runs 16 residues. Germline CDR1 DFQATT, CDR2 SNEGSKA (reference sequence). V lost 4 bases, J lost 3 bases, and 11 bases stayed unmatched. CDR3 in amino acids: CSAIITSGDNYNEQFF. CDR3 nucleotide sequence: TGCAGTGCTATAATTACTAGCGGAGACAACTACAATGAGCAGTTCTTC.

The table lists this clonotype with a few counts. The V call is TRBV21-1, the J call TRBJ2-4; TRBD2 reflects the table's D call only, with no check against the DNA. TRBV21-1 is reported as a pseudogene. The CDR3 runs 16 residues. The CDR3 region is CASSTQIAVHKNIQYF. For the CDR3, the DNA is TGTGCCAGCAGCACCCAGATAGCGGTTCACAAAAACATTCAGTACTTC.

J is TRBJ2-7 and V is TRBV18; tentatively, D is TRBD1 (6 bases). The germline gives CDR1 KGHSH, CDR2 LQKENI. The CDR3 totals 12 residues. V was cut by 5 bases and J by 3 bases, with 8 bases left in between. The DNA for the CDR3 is TGTGCCAGCTCAGGACAGAGCTACGAGCAGTACTTC. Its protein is CASSGQSYEQYF.

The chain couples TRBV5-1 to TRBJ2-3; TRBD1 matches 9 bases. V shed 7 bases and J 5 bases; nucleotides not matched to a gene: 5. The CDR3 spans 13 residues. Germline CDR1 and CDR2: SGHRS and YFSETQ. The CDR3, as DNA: TGCGCCAGCTTGGGACAGGGAATAGATACGCAGTATTTT. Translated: CASLGQGIDTQYF.

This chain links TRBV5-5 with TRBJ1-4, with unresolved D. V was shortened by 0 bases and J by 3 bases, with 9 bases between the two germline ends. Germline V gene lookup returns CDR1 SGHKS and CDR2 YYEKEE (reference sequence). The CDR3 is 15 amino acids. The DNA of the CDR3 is TGTGCCAGCAGCTTGGCCCCATGGCCTAATGAAAAACTGTTTTTT. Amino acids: CASSLAPWPNEKLFF.

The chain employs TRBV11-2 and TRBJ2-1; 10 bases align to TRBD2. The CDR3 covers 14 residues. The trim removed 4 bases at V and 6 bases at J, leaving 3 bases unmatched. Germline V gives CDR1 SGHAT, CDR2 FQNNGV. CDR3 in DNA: TGTGCCAGCAGCTCTAGCGGGAGAGGCAATGAGCAGTTCTTC. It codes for CASSSSGRGNEQFF.

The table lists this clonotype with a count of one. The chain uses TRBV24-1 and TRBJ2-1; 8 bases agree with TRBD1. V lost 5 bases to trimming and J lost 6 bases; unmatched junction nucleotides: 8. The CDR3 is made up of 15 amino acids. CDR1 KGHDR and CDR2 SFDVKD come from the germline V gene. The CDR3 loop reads CATSAETGAGNEQFF. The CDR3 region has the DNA TGTGCCACCAGTGCTGAGACAGGGGCCGGCAATGAGCAGTTCTTC.

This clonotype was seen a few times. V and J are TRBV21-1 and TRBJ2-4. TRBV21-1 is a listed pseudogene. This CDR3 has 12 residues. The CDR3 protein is CASSKHRNIQYF. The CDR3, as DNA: TGTGCCAGCAGCAAACATAGAAACATTCAGTACTTC.

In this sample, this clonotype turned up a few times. CDR3 DNA sequence: TGTGCCAGCAGCATTCGGCTTGCGGACAATGAGCAGTTCTTC. Protein: CASSIRLADNEQFF. The chain is built from TRBV9 and TRBJ2-1; D gene unclear. The CDR3 sequence is 14 residues long. Trimming removed 4 bases at V and 5 bases at J, with 13 bases between. CDR1 is SGDLS and CDR2 is YYNGEE in the germline V gene.

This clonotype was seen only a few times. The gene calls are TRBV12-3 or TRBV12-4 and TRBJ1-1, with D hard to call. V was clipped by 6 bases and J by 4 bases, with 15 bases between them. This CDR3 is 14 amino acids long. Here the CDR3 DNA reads TGTGCCAGCAGGGGAGTCGGGGAAAGCACTGAAGCTTTCTTT. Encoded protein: CASRGVGESTEAFF.

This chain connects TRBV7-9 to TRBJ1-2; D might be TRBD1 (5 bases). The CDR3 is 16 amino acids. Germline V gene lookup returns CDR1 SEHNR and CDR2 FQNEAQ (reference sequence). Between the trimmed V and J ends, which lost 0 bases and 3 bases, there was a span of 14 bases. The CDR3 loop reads CASSLALDSLYYGYTF. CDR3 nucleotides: TGTGCCAGCAGCTTAGCCCTCGACAGCCTTTACTATGGCTACACCTTC. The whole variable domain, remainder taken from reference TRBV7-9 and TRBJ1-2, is DTGVSQNPRHKITKRGQNVTFRCDPISEHNRLYWYRQTLGQGPEFLTYFQNEAQLEKSRLLSDRFSAERPKGSFSTLEIQRTEQGDSAMYLCASSLALDSLYYGYTFGSGTRLTVV.

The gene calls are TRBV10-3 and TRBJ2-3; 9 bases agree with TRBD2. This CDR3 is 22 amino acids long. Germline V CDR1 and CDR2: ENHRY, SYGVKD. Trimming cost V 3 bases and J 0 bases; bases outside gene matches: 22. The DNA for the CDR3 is TGTGCCATCAGTGAAGACCGACTGCAGACTAGCGGCCGCCCTACTAGCACAGATACGCAGTATTTT. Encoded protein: CAISEDRLQTSGRPTSTDTQYF.